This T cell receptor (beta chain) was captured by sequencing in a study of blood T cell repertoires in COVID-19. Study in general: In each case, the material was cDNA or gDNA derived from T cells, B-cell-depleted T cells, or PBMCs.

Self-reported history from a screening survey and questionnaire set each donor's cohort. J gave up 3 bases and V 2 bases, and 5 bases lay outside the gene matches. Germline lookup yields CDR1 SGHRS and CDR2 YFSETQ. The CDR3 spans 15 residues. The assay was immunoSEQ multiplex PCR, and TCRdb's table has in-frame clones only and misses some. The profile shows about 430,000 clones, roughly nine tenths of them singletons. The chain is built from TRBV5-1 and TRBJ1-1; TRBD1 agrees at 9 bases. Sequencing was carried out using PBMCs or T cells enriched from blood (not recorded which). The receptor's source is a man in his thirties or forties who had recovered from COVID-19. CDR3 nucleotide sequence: TGCGCCAGCAGCTTATCCGGGACAGGGTACACTGAAGCTTTCTTT. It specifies CASSLSGTGYTEAFF.